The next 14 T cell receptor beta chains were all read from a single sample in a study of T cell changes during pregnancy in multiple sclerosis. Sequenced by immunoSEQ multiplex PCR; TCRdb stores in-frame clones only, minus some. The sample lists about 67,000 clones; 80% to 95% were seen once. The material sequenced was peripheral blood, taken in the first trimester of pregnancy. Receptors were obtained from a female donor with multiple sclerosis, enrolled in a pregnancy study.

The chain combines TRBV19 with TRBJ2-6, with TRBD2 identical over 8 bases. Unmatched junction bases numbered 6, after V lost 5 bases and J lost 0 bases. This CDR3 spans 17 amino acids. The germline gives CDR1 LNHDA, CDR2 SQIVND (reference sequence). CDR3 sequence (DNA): TGTGCCAGTAGTTTGACTAGCGCAAACTCTGGGGCCAACGTCCTGACTTTC. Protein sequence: CASSLTSANSGANVLTF.

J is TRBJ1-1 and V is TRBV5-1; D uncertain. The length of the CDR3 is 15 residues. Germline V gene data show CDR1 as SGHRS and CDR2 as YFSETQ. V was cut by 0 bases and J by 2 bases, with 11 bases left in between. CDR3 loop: CASSLEPGENTEAFF. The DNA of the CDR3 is TGCGCCAGCAGCTTGGAACCCGGGGAAAACACTGAAGCTTTCTTT.

The CDR3, as DNA: TGTGCCAGCAGCGTCGCCGCCGGGACAGCCTTCTATGGCTACACCTTC. As protein: CASSVAAGTAFYGYTF. J is TRBJ1-2 and V is TRBV9; 7 bases are shared with TRBD1. CDR1 is SGDLS, CDR2 YYNGEE, per germline. The CDR3 totals 16 residues. V was pared by 2 bases and J by 4 bases, with 11 bases of the junction left unmatched.

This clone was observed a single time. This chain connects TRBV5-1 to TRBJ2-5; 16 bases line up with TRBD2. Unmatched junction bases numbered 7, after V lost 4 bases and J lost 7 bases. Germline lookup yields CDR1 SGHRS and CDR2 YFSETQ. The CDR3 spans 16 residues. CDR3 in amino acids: CASSPGTSGGGRTQYF. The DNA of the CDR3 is TGCGCCAGCAGCCCCGGGACTAGCGGGGGGGGCCGGACCCAGTACTTC. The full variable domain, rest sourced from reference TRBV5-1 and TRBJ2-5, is KAGVTQTPRYLIKTRGQQVTLSCSPISGHRSVSWYQQTPGQGLQFLFEYFSETQRNKGNFPGRFSGRQFSNSRSEMNVSTLELGDSALYLCASSPGTSGGGRTQYFGPGTRLLVL.

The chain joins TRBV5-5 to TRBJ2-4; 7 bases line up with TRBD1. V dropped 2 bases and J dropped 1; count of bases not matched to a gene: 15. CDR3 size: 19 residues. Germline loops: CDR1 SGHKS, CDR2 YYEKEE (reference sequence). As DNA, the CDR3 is TGTGCCAGCAGCTTACTTAACAGGGGTTTTCCGAGGGCCAAAAACATTCAGTACTTC. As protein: CASSLLNRGFPRAKNIQYF. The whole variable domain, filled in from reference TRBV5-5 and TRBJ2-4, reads DAGVTQSPTHLIKTRGQQVTLRCSPISGHKSVSWYQQVLGQGPQFIFQYYEKEERGRGNFPDRFSARQFPNYSSELNVNALLLGDSALYLCASSLLNRGFPRAKNIQYFGAGTRLSVL.

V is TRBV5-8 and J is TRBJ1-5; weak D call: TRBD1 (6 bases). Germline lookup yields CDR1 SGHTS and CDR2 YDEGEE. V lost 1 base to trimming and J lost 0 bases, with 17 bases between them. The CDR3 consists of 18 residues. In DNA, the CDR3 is TGTGCCAGCAGCTTGAAGGGACAAGTCGGGTATAGCAATCAGCCCCAGCATTTT. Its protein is CASSLKGQVGYSNQPQHF.

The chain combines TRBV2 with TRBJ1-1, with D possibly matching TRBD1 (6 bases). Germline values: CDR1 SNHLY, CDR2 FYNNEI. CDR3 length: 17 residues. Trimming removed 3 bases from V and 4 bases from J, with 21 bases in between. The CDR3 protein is CASSESGATGRGTEAFF. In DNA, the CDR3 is TGTGCCAGCAGTGAGAGTGGCGCGACAGGCCGTGGCACTGAAGCTTTCTTT.

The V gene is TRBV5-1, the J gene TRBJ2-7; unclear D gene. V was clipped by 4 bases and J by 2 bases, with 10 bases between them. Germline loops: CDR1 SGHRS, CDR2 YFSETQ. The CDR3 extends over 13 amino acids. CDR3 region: CASSVRSTYEQYF. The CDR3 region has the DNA TGCGCCAGCAGCGTTAGGAGTACCTACGAGCAGTACTTC.

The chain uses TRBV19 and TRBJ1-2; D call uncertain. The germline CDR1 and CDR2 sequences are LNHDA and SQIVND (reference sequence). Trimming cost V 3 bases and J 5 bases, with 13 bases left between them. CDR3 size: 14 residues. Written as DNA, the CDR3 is TGTGCCAGTAGTATGGGAGGGCGGACGTATGGCTACACCTTC. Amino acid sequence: CASSMGGRTYGYTF.

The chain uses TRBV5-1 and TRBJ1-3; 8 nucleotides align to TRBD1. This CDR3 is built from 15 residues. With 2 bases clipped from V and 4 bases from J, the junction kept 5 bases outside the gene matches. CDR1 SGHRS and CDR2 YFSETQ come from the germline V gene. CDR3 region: CASSFSTGVGNTIYF. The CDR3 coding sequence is TGCGCCAGCAGCTTTTCGACAGGGGTAGGAAACACCATATATTTT.

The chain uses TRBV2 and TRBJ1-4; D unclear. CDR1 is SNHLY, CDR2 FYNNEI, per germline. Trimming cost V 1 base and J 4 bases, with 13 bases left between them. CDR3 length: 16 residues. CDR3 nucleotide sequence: TGTGCCAGCAGTGAAGGCCGGCGGGCTCGTAATGAAAAACTGTTTTTT. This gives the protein CASSEGRRARNEKLFF. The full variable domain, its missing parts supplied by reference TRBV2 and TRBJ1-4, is EPEVTQTPSHQVTQMGQEVILRCVPISNHLYFYWYRQILGQKVEFLVSFYNNEISEKSEIFDDQFSVERPDGSNFTLKIRSTKLEDSAMYFCASSEGRRARNEKLFFGSGTQLSVL.

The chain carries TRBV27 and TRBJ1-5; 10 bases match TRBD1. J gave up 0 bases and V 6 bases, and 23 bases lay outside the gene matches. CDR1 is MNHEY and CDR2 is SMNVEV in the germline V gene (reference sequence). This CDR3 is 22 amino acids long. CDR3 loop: CASRDPTATGGARGVSNQPQHF. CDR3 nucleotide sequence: TGTGCCAGCAGGGACCCGACAGCGACAGGGGGCGCAAGGGGAGTTAGCAATCAGCCCCAGCATTTT.

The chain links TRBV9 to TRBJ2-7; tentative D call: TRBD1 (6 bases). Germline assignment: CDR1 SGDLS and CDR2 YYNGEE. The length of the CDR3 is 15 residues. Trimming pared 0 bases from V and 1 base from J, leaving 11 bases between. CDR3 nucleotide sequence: TGTGCCAGCAGCGTAGGTCGGACAGAGTCCTACGAGCAGTACTTC. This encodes CASSVGRTESYEQYF.

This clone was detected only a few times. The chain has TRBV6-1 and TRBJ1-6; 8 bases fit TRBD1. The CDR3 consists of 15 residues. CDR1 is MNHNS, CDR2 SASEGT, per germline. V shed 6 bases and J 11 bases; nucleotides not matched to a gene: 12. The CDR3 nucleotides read TGTGCCAGCAGGGGGACTCAGGGGGCGCGCACACCCCTCCACTTT. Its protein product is CASRGTQGARTPLHF.